This is a list of T cell receptor beta chains from one sample in a study of T cells after yellow fever vaccination. MiXCR was run by TCRdb on the 5' RACE reads, yielding one entry per CDR3 protein. The sample has around 300,000 distinct CDR3 sequences; about 4% are singletons. Sample: PBMCs, taken 5 days after the yellow fever booster vaccination. The source of these receptors is a man aged 18-30 years who received the YFV17D yellow fever vaccine. Both conserved end residues are part of each CDR3. The order of the fields is J gene, CDR3 length, V gene, clone size, D gene, CDR3 DNA, CDR3 protein. A D gene is named only where the DNA matches it firmly. Not all rows give a size; the values are once, few, many and, for expanded clones, a class.

J gene: TRBJ2-7; CDR3 length: 13; V gene: TRBV2; clone size: many; D gene: NA; CDR3 DNA: TGTGCCAGCACGGCCAGGGACCCATACGAGCAGTACTTC; CDR3 protein: CASTARDPYEQYF
J gene: TRBJ2-7; CDR3 length: 13; V gene: TRBV6-5; clone size: NA; D gene: NA; CDR3 DNA: TGTGCCAGCAGTTACTTAGGGTTCAACGAGCAGTACTTC; CDR3 protein: CASSYLGFNEQYF
J gene: TRBJ2-3; CDR3 length: 13; V gene: TRBV4-1; clone size: few; D gene: NA; CDR3 DNA: TGCGCCAGCAGCCAAGTCGGCTCAGATACGCAGTATTTT; CDR3 protein: CASSQVGSDTQYF
J gene: TRBJ2-7; CDR3 length: 12; V gene: TRBV12-3/TRBV12-4; clone size: few; D gene: NA; CDR3 DNA: TGTGCCAGCAGCCACGGCGGGTCCGAGCAGTACTTC; CDR3 protein: CASSHGGSEQYF
J gene: TRBJ2-1; CDR3 length: 15; V gene: TRBV20-1; clone size: NA; D gene: NA; CDR3 DNA: TGCAGTGCTAAACAGGGCGGGGGAGGCTACAATGAGCAGTTCTTC; CDR3 protein: CSAKQGGGGYNEQFF
J gene: TRBJ1-2; CDR3 length: 13; V gene: TRBV5-1; clone size: NA; D gene: NA; CDR3 DNA: TGCGCCAGCAGCTTCACAGAATCCTATGGCTACCCCTTC; CDR3 protein: CASSFTESYGYPF
J gene: TRBJ2-2; CDR3 length: 17; V gene: TRBV4-1; clone size: many; D gene: TRBD2; CDR3 DNA: TGCGCCAGCAGCCAAGCATCGGGACTAGCGGACACCGGGGAGCTGTTTTTT; CDR3 protein: CASSQASGLADTGELFF
J gene: TRBJ1-2; CDR3 length: 14; V gene: TRBV6-5; clone size: NA; D gene: NA; CDR3 DNA: TGTGCCAGCAGTTACTCGACAGCTACCTATGGCTACACCTTC; CDR3 protein: CASSYSTATYGYTF
J gene: TRBJ1-2; CDR3 length: 14; V gene: TRBV15; clone size: NA; D gene: NA; CDR3 DNA: TGTGCCACCAGCAAACCTGGGCCCTACTATGGCTACACCTTC; CDR3 protein: CATSKPGPYYGYTF
J gene: TRBJ1-5; CDR3 length: 14; V gene: TRBV7-9; clone size: few; D gene: NA; CDR3 DNA: TGTGCCAGCAGCCCGTCGGCGGTTCGGCAGCCCCAGCATTTT; CDR3 protein: CASSPSAVRQPQHF
J gene: TRBJ1-1; CDR3 length: 12; V gene: TRBV6-5; clone size: NA; D gene: NA; CDR3 DNA: TGTGCCAGCAGGGAGAGAAACACTGAAGCTTTCTTT; CDR3 protein: CASRERNTEAFF
J gene: TRBJ2-1; CDR3 length: 17; V gene: TRBV5-1; clone size: many; D gene: TRBD1; CDR3 DNA: TGCGCCAGCAGCTCGGGACAGGGTCGGCGGGGGTTGTATGAGCAGTTCTTC; CDR3 protein: CASSSGQGRRGLYEQFF
J gene: TRBJ2-1; CDR3 length: 14; V gene: TRBV5-1; clone size: many; D gene: NA; CDR3 DNA: TGTGCCAGCTCACCGGGGCAGGGCTACAATGAGCAGTTCTTC; CDR3 protein: CASSPGQGYNEQFF
J gene: TRBJ1-1; CDR3 length: 14; V gene: TRBV5-1; clone size: few; D gene: NA; CDR3 DNA: TGCGCCAGCAGCTTAGATACAGGGTTAATTGAAGCTTTCTTT; CDR3 protein: CASSLDTGLIEAFF
J gene: TRBJ2-7; CDR3 length: 12; V gene: TRBV20-1; clone size: few; D gene: NA; CDR3 DNA: TGCAGTGTTCTTAAAGCTGCCTACGAGCAGTACTTC; CDR3 protein: CSVLKAAYEQYF
J gene: TRBJ2-1; CDR3 length: 17; V gene: TRBV29-1; clone size: few; D gene: TRBD1; CDR3 DNA: TGCAGCGTTGAAGGATACAGGGGGCAAACAGTCATCAATGAGCAGTTCTTC; CDR3 protein: CSVEGYRGQTVINEQFF
J gene: TRBJ2-7; CDR3 length: 15; V gene: TRBV5-5; clone size: NA; D gene: NA; CDR3 DNA: TGTGCCAGCAGCTCTCGGACGCAGAGCTCCTACGAGCAGTACTTC; CDR3 protein: CASSSRTQSSYEQYF
J gene: TRBJ2-7; CDR3 length: 14; V gene: TRBV12-3/TRBV12-4; clone size: NA; D gene: TRBD2; CDR3 DNA: TGTGCCAGCAGTTTTCGAGCGGGGGCCTACGAGCAGTACTTC; CDR3 protein: CASSFRAGAYEQYF
J gene: TRBJ2-7; CDR3 length: 13; V gene: TRBV12-3/TRBV12-4; clone size: many; D gene: NA; CDR3 DNA: TGTGCCAGCAGCCCTGGGAATACGTACGAGCAGTACTTC; CDR3 protein: CASSPGNTYEQYF
J gene: TRBJ1-1; CDR3 length: 15; V gene: TRBV5-5; clone size: NA; D gene: NA; CDR3 DNA: TGTGCCAGCGAGTCTCAGGGCCCGATGAACACTGAAGCTTTCTTT; CDR3 protein: CASESQGPMNTEAFF
J gene: TRBJ2-5; CDR3 length: 16; V gene: TRBV4-1; clone size: NA; D gene: TRBD2; CDR3 DNA: TGCGCCAGCAGCCTTCTAGGTCCTGGCGGGGGAGAGACCCAGTACTTC; CDR3 protein: CASSLLGPGGGETQYF
J gene: TRBJ1-4; CDR3 length: 18; V gene: TRBV15; clone size: NA; D gene: NA; CDR3 DNA: TGTGCCACCAGCGACGAGGCCTCTTACGGGATAACTAATGAAAAACTGTTTTTT; CDR3 protein: CATSDEASYGITNEKLFF
J gene: TRBJ1-2; CDR3 length: 14; V gene: TRBV6-5; clone size: NA; D gene: NA; CDR3 DNA: TGTGCCAGCAGCCAAAGGAGGCAGGTCTATGGCTACACCTTC; CDR3 protein: CASSQRRQVYGYTF
J gene: TRBJ2-3; CDR3 length: 13; V gene: TRBV29-1; clone size: NA; D gene: NA; CDR3 DNA: TGCAGCGCCCGGACAGCAAGCACAGATACGCAGTATTTT; CDR3 protein: CSARTASTDTQYF
J gene: TRBJ1-1; CDR3 length: 15; V gene: TRBV12-3/TRBV12-4; clone size: few; D gene: NA; CDR3 DNA: TGTGCCAGCAGTAATATTGAGACAGGGAACACTGAAGCTTTCTTT; CDR3 protein: CASSNIETGNTEAFF
J gene: TRBJ1-5; CDR3 length: 17; V gene: TRBV7-8; clone size: few; D gene: NA; CDR3 DNA: TGTGCCAGCAGCCCTAGAGGGGTGACAGCGGACAATCAGCCCCAGCATTTT; CDR3 protein: CASSPRGVTADNQPQHF
J gene: TRBJ1-2; CDR3 length: 15; V gene: TRBV4-1; clone size: NA; D gene: NA; CDR3 DNA: TGCGCCAGCAGCCGCGAGGTCACAGCTAACTATGGCTACACCTTC; CDR3 protein: CASSREVTANYGYTF
J gene: TRBJ2-7; CDR3 length: 20; V gene: TRBV7-9; clone size: NA; D gene: NA; CDR3 DNA: TGTGCCAGCAGCTTAGCGCAGCATTTCCAAGGAAACCAAAGAAGGGACGAGCAGTACTTC; CDR3 protein: CASSLAQHFQGNQRRDEQYF
J gene: TRBJ1-5; CDR3 length: 15; V gene: TRBV18; clone size: few; D gene: TRBD1; CDR3 DNA: TGTGCCAGCTCACCTTACGGACAGGGTGGTCAGCCCCAGCATTTT; CDR3 protein: CASSPYGQGGQPQHF
J gene: TRBJ1-5; CDR3 length: 13; V gene: TRBV2; clone size: NA; D gene: TRBD1; CDR3 DNA: TGTGCCAGCTTGGACAGGAAAAATCAGCCCCAGCATTTT; CDR3 protein: CASLDRKNQPQHF
J gene: TRBJ2-1; CDR3 length: 15; V gene: TRBV4-3; clone size: few; D gene: TRBD1; CDR3 DNA: TGCGCCAGCAGCCAAGATCGACAGGGAAACAATGAGCAGTTCTTC; CDR3 protein: CASSQDRQGNNEQFF
J gene: TRBJ1-1; CDR3 length: 17; V gene: TRBV7-2; clone size: many; D gene: NA; CDR3 DNA: TGTGCCAGCAGCTTAGTTTTGGGGTCAGATAAGGACACTGAAGCTTTCTTT; CDR3 protein: CASSLVLGSDKDTEAFF
J gene: TRBJ1-2; CDR3 length: 11; V gene: TRBV6-9; clone size: NA; D gene: NA; CDR3 DNA: TGTGCCAGCGACGGAAAATGGGGCTACACCTTC; CDR3 protein: CASDGKWGYTF
J gene: TRBJ2-3; CDR3 length: 12; V gene: TRBV6-2/TRBV6-3; clone size: NA; D gene: NA; CDR3 DNA: TGTGCCTGCGGTCTTCCCTGGGATACGCAGTATTTT; CDR3 protein: CACGLPWDTQYF
J gene: TRBJ2-5; CDR3 length: 17; V gene: TRBV5-1; clone size: few; D gene: NA; CDR3 DNA: TGCGCCAGCAGCTCGGTGGAAACGTCCGGGACACCAGAGACCCAGTACTTC; CDR3 protein: CASSSVETSGTPETQYF
J gene: TRBJ1-3; CDR3 length: 15; V gene: TRBV7-2; clone size: NA; D gene: NA; CDR3 DNA: TGTGCCAGCAGGGCCCGAGGGGATGGGTTAAACACCATATATTTT; CDR3 protein: CASRARGDGLNTIYF
J gene: TRBJ2-1; CDR3 length: 15; V gene: TRBV5-4; clone size: few; D gene: TRBD2; CDR3 DNA: TGTGCCAGCAGCTTAAAAGCGGGAACCTACAATGAGCAGTTCTTC; CDR3 protein: CASSLKAGTYNEQFF
J gene: TRBJ1-4; CDR3 length: 16; V gene: TRBV4-2; clone size: few; D gene: TRBD1; CDR3 DNA: TGTGCCAGCAGCCAACCCCCCGGGACAGGGGGGGAAAAACTGTTTTTT; CDR3 protein: CASSQPPGTGGEKLFF
J gene: TRBJ2-5; CDR3 length: 17; V gene: TRBV6-5; clone size: few; D gene: TRBD2; CDR3 DNA: TGTGCCAGCAACTCCATGACTAGCGGGGACTTCCAAGAGACCCAGTACTTC; CDR3 protein: CASNSMTSGDFQETQYF
J gene: TRBJ2-1; CDR3 length: 15; V gene: TRBV4-3; clone size: many; D gene: NA; CDR3 DNA: TGCGCCAGCAGCCAAGGGACGGCAGCATACAATGAGCAGTTCTTC; CDR3 protein: CASSQGTAAYNEQFF
J gene: TRBJ2-3; CDR3 length: 16; V gene: TRBV20-1; clone size: few; D gene: TRBD2; CDR3 DNA: TGCAGTGCTAGAAAAACTAGCGGGGCTAGCACAGATACGCAGTATTTT; CDR3 protein: CSARKTSGASTDTQYF
J gene: TRBJ2-1; CDR3 length: 15; V gene: TRBV6-6; clone size: NA; D gene: TRBD2; CDR3 DNA: TGTGCCAGCAGTTACGACTCTAGCGGGAGATCTGAGCAGTTCTTC; CDR3 protein: CASSYDSSGRSEQFF
J gene: TRBJ1-6; CDR3 length: 15; V gene: TRBV12-3/TRBV12-4; clone size: NA; D gene: NA; CDR3 DNA: TGTGCCAGCAGTAACCGTCGCTCTTCTAGTTCACCCCTCCACTTT; CDR3 protein: CASSNRRSSSSPLHF
J gene: TRBJ2-3; CDR3 length: 16; V gene: TRBV7-3; clone size: many; D gene: NA; CDR3 DNA: TGTGCCAGCAGCCTGGATAGCTGGCATAGCACAGATACGCAGTATTTT; CDR3 protein: CASSLDSWHSTDTQYF
J gene: TRBJ2-4; CDR3 length: 13; V gene: TRBV5-1; clone size: NA; D gene: NA; CDR3 DNA: TGCGCCAGCAGCTTGAACGCCAAAAACATTCAGTACTTC; CDR3 protein: CASSLNAKNIQYF
J gene: TRBJ2-3; CDR3 length: 15; V gene: TRBV15; clone size: NA; D gene: TRBD1; CDR3 DNA: TGTGCCACCAGCACGACAGGGGTCAGCACAGATACGCAGTATTTT; CDR3 protein: CATSTTGVSTDTQYF
J gene: TRBJ2-3; CDR3 length: 16; V gene: TRBV7-6; clone size: NA; D gene: NA; CDR3 DNA: TGTGCCAGCAGCTTAGGCAGTCCTATTAGCACAGATACGCAGTATTTT; CDR3 protein: CASSLGSPISTDTQYF
J gene: TRBJ2-1; CDR3 length: 14; V gene: TRBV19; clone size: few; D gene: NA; CDR3 DNA: TGTGCCAGTAGCCTCCAGGGTCGAGGGGATGAGCAGTTCTTC; CDR3 protein: CASSLQGRGDEQFF
J gene: TRBJ2-3; CDR3 length: 11; V gene: TRBV9; clone size: NA; D gene: NA; CDR3 DNA: TGTGCCAGCAGCGTAAAAGATACGCAGTATTTT; CDR3 protein: CASSVKDTQYF
J gene: TRBJ2-7; CDR3 length: 14; V gene: TRBV7-3; clone size: NA; D gene: NA; CDR3 DNA: TGTGCCAGCAGCTTAAATCCGGGCACCTACGAGCAGTACTTC; CDR3 protein: CASSLNPGTYEQYF
J gene: TRBJ2-2; CDR3 length: 15; V gene: TRBV7-3; clone size: many; D gene: NA; CDR3 DNA: TGTGCCAGCAGCTTAACCAGGGCGAACACCGGGGAGCTGTTTTTT; CDR3 protein: CASSLTRANTGELFF
J gene: TRBJ1-4; CDR3 length: 16; V gene: TRBV7-9; clone size: many; D gene: TRBD1; CDR3 DNA: TGTGCCAGCGCGGACAGGGGGTTGGTAGACCTTGAAAAACTGTTTTTT; CDR3 protein: CASADRGLVDLEKLFF
J gene: TRBJ1-1; CDR3 length: 11; V gene: TRBV20-1; clone size: many; D gene: NA; CDR3 DNA: TGCAGTGCCCGAGGGGACACTGAAGCTTTCTTT; CDR3 protein: CSARGDTEAFF
J gene: TRBJ2-5; CDR3 length: 15; V gene: TRBV6-1; clone size: many; D gene: NA; CDR3 DNA: TGTGCCAGCAGTGAAGCAGAAGGGACCCAAGAGACCCAGTACTTC; CDR3 protein: CASSEAEGTQETQYF
J gene: TRBJ2-7; CDR3 length: 12; V gene: TRBV20-1; clone size: NA; D gene: NA; CDR3 DNA: TGCAGTGCTAGTCGGGGAGGCTACGAGCAGTACTTC; CDR3 protein: CSASRGGYEQYF